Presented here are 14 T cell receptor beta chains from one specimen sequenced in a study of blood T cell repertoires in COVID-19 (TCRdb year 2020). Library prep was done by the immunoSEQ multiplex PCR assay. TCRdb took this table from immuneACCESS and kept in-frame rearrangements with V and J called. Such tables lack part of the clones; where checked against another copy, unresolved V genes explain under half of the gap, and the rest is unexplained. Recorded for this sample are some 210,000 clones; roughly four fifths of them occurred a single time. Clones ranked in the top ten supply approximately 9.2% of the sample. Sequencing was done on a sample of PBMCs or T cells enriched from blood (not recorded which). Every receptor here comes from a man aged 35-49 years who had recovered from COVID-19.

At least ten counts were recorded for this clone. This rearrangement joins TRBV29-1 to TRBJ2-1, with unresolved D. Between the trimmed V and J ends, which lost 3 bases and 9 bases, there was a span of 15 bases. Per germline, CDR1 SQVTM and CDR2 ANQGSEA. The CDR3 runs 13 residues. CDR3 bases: TGCAGCGTTGACTACCCACCTACAGCTGAGCAGTTCTTC. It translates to CSVDYPPTAEQFF.

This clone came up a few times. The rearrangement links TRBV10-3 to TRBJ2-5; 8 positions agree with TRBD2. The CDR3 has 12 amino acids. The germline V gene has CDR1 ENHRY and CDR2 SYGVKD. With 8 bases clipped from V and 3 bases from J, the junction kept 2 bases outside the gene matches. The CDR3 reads CAISAGEETQYF. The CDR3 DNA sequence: TGTGCCATCTCAGCGGGGGAAGAGACCCAGTACTTC.

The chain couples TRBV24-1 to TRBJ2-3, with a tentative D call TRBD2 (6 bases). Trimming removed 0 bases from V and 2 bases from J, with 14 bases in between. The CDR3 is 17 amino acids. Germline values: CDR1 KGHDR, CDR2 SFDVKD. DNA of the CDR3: TGTGCCACCAGTGATTTGGGAGGGGCCAAAGACACAGATACGCAGTATTTT. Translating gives CATSDLGGAKDTDTQYF.

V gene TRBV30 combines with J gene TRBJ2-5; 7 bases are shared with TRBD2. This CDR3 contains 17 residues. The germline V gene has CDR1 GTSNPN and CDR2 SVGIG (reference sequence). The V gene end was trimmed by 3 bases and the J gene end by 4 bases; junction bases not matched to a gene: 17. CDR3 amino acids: CAWSSSKTSRRRETQYF. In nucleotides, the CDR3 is TGTGCCTGGAGCTCCTCGAAGACTAGCAGGAGGAGAGAGACCCAGTACTTC.

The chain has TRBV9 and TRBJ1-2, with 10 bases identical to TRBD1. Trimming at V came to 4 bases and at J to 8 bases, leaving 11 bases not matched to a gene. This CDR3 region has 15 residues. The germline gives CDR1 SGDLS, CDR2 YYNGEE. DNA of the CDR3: TGTGCCAGCAGCCTGGACAGGGGGGTAAATCGCGGCTACACCTTC. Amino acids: CASSLDRGVNRGYTF. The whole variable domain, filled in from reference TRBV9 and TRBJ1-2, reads DSGVTQTPKHLITATGQRVTLRCSPRSGDLSVYWYQQSLDQGLQFLIQYYNGEERAKGNILERFSAQQFPDLHSELNLSSLELGDSALYFCASSLDRGVNRGYTFGSGTRLTVV.

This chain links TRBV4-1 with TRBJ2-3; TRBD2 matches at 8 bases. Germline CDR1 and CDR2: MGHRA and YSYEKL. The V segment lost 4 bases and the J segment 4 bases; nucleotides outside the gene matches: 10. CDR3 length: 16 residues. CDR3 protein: CASSPRGGVGSDTQYF. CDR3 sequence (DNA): TGCGCCAGCAGCCCCCGGGGGGGCGTCGGCTCAGATACGCAGTATTTT.

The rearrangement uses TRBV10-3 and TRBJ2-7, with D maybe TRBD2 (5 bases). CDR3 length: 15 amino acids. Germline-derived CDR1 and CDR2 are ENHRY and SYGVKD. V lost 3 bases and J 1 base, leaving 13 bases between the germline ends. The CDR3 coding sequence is TGTGCCATCAGTGACCCCGGGATCGAATCCTACGAGCAGTACTTC. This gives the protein CAISDPGIESYEQYF.

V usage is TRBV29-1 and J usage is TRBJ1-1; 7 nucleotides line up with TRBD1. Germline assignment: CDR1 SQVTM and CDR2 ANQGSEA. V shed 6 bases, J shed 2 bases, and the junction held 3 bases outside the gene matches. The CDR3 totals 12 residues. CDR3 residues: CSVRQGNTEAFF. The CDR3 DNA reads TGCAGCGTCCGACAGGGCAACACTGAAGCTTTCTTT.

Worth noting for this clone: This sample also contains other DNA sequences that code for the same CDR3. CDR3 loop: CSARGTGGYTF. In nucleotides, the CDR3 is TGCAGTGCTAGGGGGACAGGTGGCTACACCTTC. This sequence joins TRBV20-1 and TRBJ1-2, with 8 bases identical to TRBD1. The V gene's germline CDR1 is DFQATT and CDR2 SNEGSKA (reference sequence). The J segment lost 7 bases and the V segment lost 3 bases, leaving 1 base of the junction unmatched. The CDR3 spans 11 residues.

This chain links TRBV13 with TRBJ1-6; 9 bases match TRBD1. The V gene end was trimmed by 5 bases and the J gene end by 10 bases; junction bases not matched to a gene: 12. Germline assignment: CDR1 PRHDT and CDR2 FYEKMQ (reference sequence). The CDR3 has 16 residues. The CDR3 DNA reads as TGTGCCAGCAGCGACCGACAGGGGGGGTTTGGGTCACCCCTCCACTTT. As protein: CASSDRQGGFGSPLHF.

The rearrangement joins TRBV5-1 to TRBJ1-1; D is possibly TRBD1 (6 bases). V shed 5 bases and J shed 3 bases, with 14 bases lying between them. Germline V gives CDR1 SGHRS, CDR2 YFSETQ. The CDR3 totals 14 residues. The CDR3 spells CASSQGDRYTEAFF. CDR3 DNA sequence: TGCGCCAGCAGTCAGGGTGACAGGTACACTGAAGCTTTCTTT.

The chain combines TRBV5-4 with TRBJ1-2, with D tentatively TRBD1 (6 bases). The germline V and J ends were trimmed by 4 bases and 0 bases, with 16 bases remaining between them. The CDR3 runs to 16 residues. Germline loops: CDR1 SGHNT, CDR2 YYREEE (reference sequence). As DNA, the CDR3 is TGTGCCAGCAGCGGACTTCGACAGGAAACTAACTATGGCTACACCTTC. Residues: CASSGLRQETNYGYTF.

CDR3 DNA: TGTGCCAGCACCAAGCTAGCGGGGGGCCTCTACGAGCAGTACTTC. As protein: CASTKLAGGLYEQYF. This chain connects TRBV7-2 to TRBJ2-7; 11 bases match TRBD2. The CDR3 has 15 amino acids. With V trimmed by 7 bases and J by 3 bases, 8 bases remained unmatched. Per the germline V gene, CDR1 is SGHTA and CDR2 is FQGNSA.

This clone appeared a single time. In nucleotides, the CDR3 is TGTGCCAGCGGGGGACTAGCGGGCCGCACAGATACGCAGTATTTT. This gives the protein CASGGLAGRTDTQYF. The V and J genes are TRBV2 and TRBJ2-3; TRBD2 matches 12 bases. The CDR3 is 15 amino acids. CDR1 is SNHLY, CDR2 FYNNEI, per germline. V lost 8 bases, J lost 1 base, and 4 bases stayed unmatched. The full variable domain, its missing parts supplied by reference TRBV2 and TRBJ2-3, is EPEVTQTPSHQVTQMGQEVILRCVPISNHLYFYWYRQILGQKVEFLVSFYNNEISEKSEIFDDQFSVERPDGSNFTLKIRSTKLEDSAMYFCASGGLAGRTDTQYFGPGTRLTVL.